A single sample gave rise to the 15 T cell receptor beta chains below, sequenced in a study of shared clonotypes between healthy human individuals. Clones were sequenced by immunoSEQ multiplex PCR, and TCRdb holds only the in-frame ones, with some missing. The profile shows 2 million or so clones, 85% to 95% of them singletons. The source material was naive CD4+ T cells sorted from blood. Subset in this sample: CD45RA+ positively selected. The receptors come from a man between 18 and 35 years old in good health.

The genes are TRBV29-1 and TRBJ2-5; D possibly corresponds to TRBD1 (5 bases). CDR1 and CDR2 from the germline V gene are SQVTM and ANQGSEA. CDR3 length equals 11 residues. Deletions cut 0 bases from V and 8 bases from J, with 7 bases between. The CDR3 is CSVEEDTTQYF. The CDR3 nucleotides read TGCAGCGTTGAAGAGGACACCACCCAGTACTTC.

This clone was found once. V and J are TRBV21-1 and TRBJ1-5; TRBD1, the table's D call, was not compared with the DNA. TRBV21-1 is termed a pseudogene. This CDR3 comprises 15 residues. Here the CDR3 DNA reads TGTGCCAGCAGTCCCTTTGGGACAGGAGGACAGCCCCAGCATTTT. It is translated as CASSPFGTGGQPQHF.

This chain links TRBV2 with TRBJ1-6; 10 positions match TRBD1. This CDR3 comprises 17 residues. Germline-derived CDR1 and CDR2 are SNHLY and FYNNEI. The ends lost 8 bases at V and 3 bases at J; junction bases unmatched: 10. The CDR3 region has the DNA TGTGCCAGCGGGGGACAGGGGTTCCTCTTCTATAATTCACCCCTCCACTTT. Translated: CASGGQGFLFYNSPLHF.

The chain couples TRBV4-2 to TRBJ1-2; possible D gene TRBD1, 6 bases. V shed 0 bases and J shed 3 bases, with 11 bases lying between them. This CDR3 comprises 15 residues. The germline gives CDR1 LGHNA, CDR2 YNFKEQ. DNA for the CDR3: TGTGCCAGCAGCCAAGACCTCAGGGGCGACTATGGCTACACCTTC. It is translated as CASSQDLRGDYGYTF.

The chain has TRBV19 and TRBJ1-2; 7 bases agree with TRBD1. The CDR3 consists of 15 residues. Trimming took 5 bases from V and 5 from J; bases not matched to a gene: 11. Germline assignment: CDR1 LNHDA and CDR2 SQIVND (reference sequence). In DNA form, the CDR3 reads TGTGCCAGTAGTCCTATCCCAGGGGGGATATATGGCTACACCTTC. This gives the protein CASSPIPGGIYGYTF.

The chain is built from TRBV6-1 and TRBJ1-5, with D uncertain. This CDR3 is built from 14 residues. Trimming took 11 bases from V and 1 from J, leaving 15 bases between them. Germline CDR1 and CDR2: MNHNS and SASEGT. In DNA form, the CDR3 reads TGTGCCTGCCTTACGGGGTGGAGCAATCAGCCCCAGCATTTT. Its translation is CACLTGWSNQPQHF.

The rearrangement uses TRBV7-9 and TRBJ1-2, with D perhaps TRBD1 (5 bases). The CDR3 consists of 17 residues. V was pared by 2 bases and J by 4 bases, with 20 bases between. Germline values: CDR1 SEHNR, CDR2 FQNEAQ (reference sequence). CDR3 residues: CASSLPEGRTKGYGYTF. CDR3 nucleotides: TGTGCCAGCAGCTTACCGGAGGGACGAACGAAAGGCTATGGCTACACCTTC.

The gene calls are TRBV5-4 and TRBJ2-7; tentatively, D is TRBD1 or TRBD2 (6 bases each). Germline V lookup: CDR1 SGHNT, CDR2 YYREEE (reference sequence). V dropped 2 bases and J dropped 3 bases, with 12 bases sitting between them. The CDR3 consists of 14 residues. The CDR3 sequence is CASSFTGTFYEQYF. The CDR3 region has the DNA TGTGCCAGCAGCTTCACAGGGACTTTCTACGAGCAGTACTTC. Filled out from reference TRBV5-4 and TRBJ2-7, the complete variable domain reads ETGVTQSPTHLIKTRGQQVTLRCSSQSGHNTVSWYQQALGQGPQFIFQYYREEENGRGNFPPRFSGLQFPNYSSELNVNALELDDSALYLCASSFTGTFYEQYFGPGTRLTVT.

This sequence joins TRBV5-1 and TRBJ2-7; D is undetermined. Trimming left V 5 bases short and J 7 bases short, with 16 bases between. CDR3 length: 13 amino acids. The germline CDR1 and CDR2 sequences are SGHRS and YFSETQ. The CDR3 is CASSSPNGEEQYF. The CDR3 DNA is TGCGCCAGCAGTAGTCCTAACGGAGAAGAGCAGTACTTC. The full variable domain, completed using reference TRBV5-1 and TRBJ2-7, is KAGVTQTPRYLIKTRGQQVTLSCSPISGHRSVSWYQQTPGQGLQFLFEYFSETQRNKGNFPGRFSGRQFSNSRSEMNVSTLELGDSALYLCASSSPNGEEQYFGPGTRLTVT.

This chain connects TRBV13 to TRBJ1-1; D gene unclear. Per the germline V gene, CDR1 is PRHDT and CDR2 is FYEKMQ (reference sequence). The CDR3 totals 11 residues. Trimming took off 3 bases at V and 10 bases at J, with 9 bases between the two ends. As DNA, the CDR3 is TGTGCCAGCAGCTTCAACGAGCTAGCTTTCTTT. Protein: CASSFNELAFF.

The chain joins TRBV2 to TRBJ2-1; no firm D call. In germline, CDR1 is SNHLY, CDR2 FYNNEI. Trimming removed 4 bases at V and 6 bases at J, with 16 bases between. This CDR3 is 15 amino acids long. The CDR3 spells CASSGPPVVSNEQFF. CDR3 sequence (DNA): TGTGCCAGCAGTGGGCCCCCTGTCGTCTCCAATGAGCAGTTCTTC.

The V and J genes are TRBV20-1 and TRBJ1-2; no firm D call. V was trimmed by 4 bases and J by 4 bases, leaving 7 bases between them. Germline loops: CDR1 DFQATT, CDR2 SNEGSKA (reference sequence). The length of the CDR3 is 11 residues. DNA of the CDR3: TGCAGTGCTAAAGGGCTCTATGGCTACACCTTC. This codes for CSAKGLYGYTF.

This clone was observed a single time. The CDR3 nucleotides are TGCGCCAGCAGCTTGGACAGGTACTACGAGCAGTACTTC. The encoded protein is CASSLDRYYEQYF. The chain employs TRBV5-1 and TRBJ2-7; maybe TRBD1 (5 bases). Trimming took 0 bases from V and 3 from J, leaving 7 bases between them. The CDR3 spans 13 residues. Germline V lookup: CDR1 SGHRS, CDR2 YFSETQ.

V and J are TRBV5-5 and TRBJ2-7; D ambiguous. The V gene's germline CDR1 is SGHKS and CDR2 YYEKEE (reference sequence). The CDR3 totals 14 residues. Trimming left V 4 bases short and J 1 base short, with 12 bases between. The CDR3 sequence: CASSRGSPSYEQYF. The CDR3 DNA reads TGTGCCAGCAGCCGCGGCAGCCCTTCCTACGAGCAGTACTTC.

The gene calls are TRBV28 and TRBJ2-7; tentatively, D is TRBD1 or TRBD2 (5 bases each). There are 12 residues in the CDR3. With 6 bases removed from V and 5 bases from J, the gap between germline ends came to 11 bases. The germline V gene has CDR1 MDHEN and CDR2 SYDVKM. The CDR3 DNA reads as TGTGCCAGCAGCGGGACCGTCCACGAGCAGTACTTC. The encoded protein is CASSGTVHEQYF.